The rows below give T cell receptor beta chains drawn from one sample of a study of blood T cell repertoires in COVID-19. Produced via immunoSEQ multiplex PCR; TCRdb's table is partial and in-frame only. The repertoire holds approximately 110,000 clones, with less than 85% as singletons. Sequencing was performed on peripheral blood. The source is a human donor in a cohort sampled during active or convalescent COVID-19. The CDR3 runs from the conserved cysteine through the conserved F or W. A D gene is named only where the DNA matches it firmly. The size of a clone is reported for some rows only, either as once, few or many, or as a class for expanded clones.

D | J | size | V | DNA | CDR3
- | TRBJ1-1 | - | TRBV11-2 | TGTGCCAGCAGCTTTCTCAGGGTGAACACTGAAGCTTTCTTT | CASSFLRVNTEAFF
- | TRBJ2-7 | - | TRBV5-1 | TGCGCCAGCAGCTTGGTGGGGGGCTACGAGCAGTACTTC | CASSLVGGYEQYF
- | TRBJ2-3 | - | TRBV29-1 | TGCAGCGGCCTAAGCACAGATACGCAGTATTTT | CSGLSTDTQYF
- | TRBJ2-6 | - | TRBV27 | TGTGCCAGCAGTCCCAGACTCTCTGGGGCCAACGTCCTGACTTTC | CASSPRLSGANVLTF
TRBD1 | TRBJ1-2 | - | TRBV9 | TGTGCCAGCAGCGTCCAGACAGGGTATGGCTACACCTTC | CASSVQTGYGYTF
- | TRBJ2-1 | - | TRBV11-2 | TGTGCCAGCAGCTTAGTAGAGGCCTATGAGCAGTTCTTC | CASSLVEAYEQFF
TRBD2 | TRBJ2-3 | - | TRBV5-1 | TGCGCCAGCAAACTAGCGGGGCTCACAGATACGCAGTATTTT | CASKLAGLTDTQYF
- | TRBJ2-7 | - | TRBV5-4 | TGTGCCAGCAGCTTGGAAGGAGGAGGGGCCTACGAGCAGTACTTC | CASSLEGGGAYEQYF
- | TRBJ2-5 | - | TRBV3-1/TRBV3-2 | TGTGCCAGCAGCCGGCTAACCCGGGGACAAGAGACCCAGTACTTC | CASSRLTRGQETQYF
TRBD1 | TRBJ1-6 | - | TRBV27 | TGTGCCAGCAAGGGACAGGGAGGAAGGAATTCACCCCTCCACTTT | CASKGQGGRNSPLHF
TRBD1 | TRBJ1-5 | - | TRBV2 | TGTGCCAGCAAGACCGGGACAGGGAATCAGCCCCAGCATTTT | CASKTGTGNQPQHF
TRBD2 | TRBJ2-7 | - | TRBV7-2 | TGTGCCAGCAGCTTATGGGACGGGAGGTACGAGCAGTACTTC | CASSLWDGRYEQYF
TRBD1 | TRBJ1-3 | - | TRBV5-1 | TGCGCCAGCAGCTTGGGGGCAGGGGGCACCTCTGGAAACACCATATATTTT | CASSLGAGGTSGNTIYF
- | TRBJ2-1 | - | TRBV18 | TGTGCCAGCTCACCCCCCGCGCGGCGAGGGAATGAGCAGTTCTTC | CASSPPARRGNEQFF
- | TRBJ1-3 | few | TRBV7-9 | TGTGCCAGCAGCTTCTCCTTCTCGGGGGGGTCAACTGGAAACACCATATATTTT | CASSFSFSGGSTGNTIYF
TRBD1 | TRBJ2-7 | - | TRBV12-3/TRBV12-4 | TGTGCCAGCAGTCGGGACAGGGGCGACGAGCAGTACTTC | CASSRDRGDEQYF
- | TRBJ1-2 | - | TRBV10-3 | TGTGCCATCAGTCGAGGGCCTCTCTATGGCTACACCTTC | CAISRGPLYGYTF
TRBD1 | TRBJ1-2 | - | TRBV7-6 | TGTGCCACCAACAGGGGGCAAGGGTATGGCTACACCTTC | CATNRGQGYGYTF
- | TRBJ2-2 | - | TRBV4-3 | TGCGCCAGCAGCCAAGGGGGCGGGAAGCCCGGGGAGCTGTTTTTT | CASSQGGGKPGELFF
- | TRBJ1-5 | - | TRBV12-3/TRBV12-4 | TGTGCCAGCAGTAATCGACGGGATCAGCCCCAGCATTTT | CASSNRRDQPQHF
TRBD2 | TRBJ2-5 | - | TRBV7-9 | TGTGCCAGCAGCCAAAGACTAGCCGAGACCCAGTACTTC | CASSQRLAETQYF
- | TRBJ2-1 | - | TRBV20-1 | TGCAGTGCTAGTAGGCCGGGCGGCCCCCCCCGGGGTGTTGAGCAGTTCTTC | CSASRPGGPPRGVEQFF
- | TRBJ1-4 | - | TRBV28 | TGTGCCAGCAACCGAGCACGAGAAAAACTGTTTTTT | CASNRAREKLFF
- | TRBJ2-5 | - | TRBV5-8 | TGTGCCAGCAGCTTCTCTCCAAGACCCGAGGCTGGGGAGACCCAGTACTTC | CASSFSPRPEAGETQYF
TRBD1 | TRBJ1-5 | - | TRBV29-1 | TGCAGCGTCACAGGACAGGGGGCGGGATTGAGTCAGCCCCAGCATTTT | CSVTGQGAGLSQPQHF
TRBD1 | TRBJ1-3 | - | TRBV9 | TGTGCCAGCAGCTACACAGGGGAAGGAAACACCATATATTTT | CASSYTGEGNTIYF
TRBD1 | TRBJ2-7 | few | TRBV18 | TGTGCCAGCTCAGGGACAGCATACTACGAGCAGTACTTC | CASSGTAYYEQYF
- | TRBJ1-2 | - | TRBV29-1 | TGCAGCGTCCTGAAAAGTCAGGGAAATTACTATGGCTACACCTTC | CSVLKSQGNYYGYTF
TRBD2 | TRBJ2-2 | - | TRBV3-1/TRBV3-2 | TGTGCCAGCAGCCAAGTACCGGGACTAGCGGCGAACACCGGGGAGCTGTTTTTT | CASSQVPGLAANTGELFF
- | TRBJ1-2 | - | TRBV27 | TGTGCCAGCAGGGGAGGGGGACCCATCTATGGCTACACCTTC | CASRGGGPIYGYTF
- | TRBJ2-7 | - | TRBV9 | TGTGCCAGCAGCGTAGCTACGGGTGGGAGCCTAGGAAACGAGCAGTACTTC | CASSVATGGSLGNEQYF
TRBD1 | TRBJ2-7 | - | TRBV7-2 | TGTGCCAGCAGCGTTGACAGGGAGTTGGCCTACGAGCAGTACTTC | CASSVDRELAYEQYF
- | TRBJ2-7 | - | TRBV3-1/TRBV3-2 | TGTGCCAGCAGCGCCATCCGGGGGTCCCACTACGAGCAGTACTTC | CASSAIRGSHYEQYF
TRBD1 | TRBJ2-2 | once | TRBV3-1/TRBV3-2 | TGTGCCAGCAGCCAAGACGATTTCAGGGGGCGCACCGGGGAGCTGTTTTTT | CASSQDDFRGRTGELFF
TRBD2 | TRBJ2-2 | - | TRBV30 | TGTGCCTGGAGTTTCCTAGCGGGAGTCACCGGGGAGCTGTTTTTT | CAWSFLAGVTGELFF
TRBD1 | TRBJ1-2 | - | TRBV18 | TGTGCCAGCTCACGGGACAGTGGAGTTGGCGGCTACACCTTC | CASSRDSGVGGYTF
- | TRBJ1-1 | few | TRBV14 | TGTGCCAGCAGCCAAGAACTCTTAAACACTGAAGCTTTCTTT | CASSQELLNTEAFF
TRBD1 | TRBJ1-4 | - | TRBV19 | TGTGCCAGTAGTACGGGACAGGGTTTGGGGAATGAAAAACTGTTTTTT | CASSTGQGLGNEKLFF